The next 20 T cell receptor beta chains were all read from a single sample in a study of blood T cells in healthy people across ages. Primers used in a second PCR of about 6 to 12 cycles were a sample-barcoded 5' primer and a J-beta primer mix. TCRdb reanalysed the 5' RACE reads using MiXCR and keeps one entry per CDR3 protein. Among hundreds of thousands of distinct CDR3 sequences listed, approximately 30% were seen once. Material: blood. The receptors stem from an elderly woman in good health.

In the case of this clonotype: This may come from a read error, since a much larger clone is one base off. The gene calls are TRBV20-1 and TRBJ2-5, with D hard to call. Per germline, CDR1 DFQATT and CDR2 SNEGSKA (reference sequence). The CDR3 runs 13 residues. CDR3 residues: CSARSTTREAQYF. The CDR3 bases are TGCAGTGCTAGAAGCACAACAAGAGAGGCCCAGTACTTC.

In this sample, this clonotype turned up many times. The V and J genes are TRBV20-1 and TRBJ2-1; D gene ambiguous. CDR1 DFQATT and CDR2 SNEGSKA come from the germline V gene (reference sequence). The CDR3 runs to 14 residues. Between the trimmed V and J ends, which lost 6 bases and 6 bases, there was a span of 18 bases. Here the CDR3 DNA reads TGCAGTGCAACTGCTAGTAACCCCTCCAATGAGCAGTTCTTC. Protein sequence: CSATASNPSNEQFF.

At least ten counts were recorded for this clonotype. The chain couples TRBV7-6 to TRBJ1-1; tentatively, D is TRBD1 (5 bases). V lost 1 base, J lost 6 bases, and 9 bases lay in between. This CDR3 comprises 13 residues. Germline V gene sequence: CDR1 SGHVS, CDR2 FNYEAQ. The CDR3 DNA reads TGTGCCAGCAGCTTAGGGGGCTTGCCTGAAGCTTTCTTT. Amino acid sequence: CASSLGGLPEAFF. The full variable domain, rest sourced from reference TRBV7-6 and TRBJ1-1, is GAGVSQSPRYKVTKRGQDVALRCDPISGHVSLYWYRQALGQGPEFLTYFNYEAQQDKSGLPNDRFSAERPEGSISTLTIQRTEQRDSAMYRCASSLGGLPEAFFGQGTRLTVV.

The chain couples TRBV5-1 to TRBJ1-2, with D maybe TRBD1 (5 bases). Trimming took 4 bases from V and 7 from J, leaving 14 bases between them. This CDR3 spans 13 amino acids. Germline CDR1 reads SGHRS; CDR2 reads YFSETQ. This chain's CDR3 is CASSPGAAGGYTF. CDR3 DNA sequence: TGCGCCAGCAGCCCCGGGGCCGCAGGTGGCTACACCTTC.

About this clonotype itself: A much larger clone sits a single nucleotide away, making a read error possible. This chain connects TRBV5-1 to TRBJ1-6; possible D gene TRBD1, 6 bases. The germline CDR1 and CDR2 sequences are SGHRS and YFSETQ. This CDR3 spans 15 amino acids. The V end was cut by 4 bases, the J end by 10 bases, with 18 bases between. The CDR3 region has the DNA TGCGCCAGCAGCCGGACCGGGACAATAGCATCACCCCTCCACTTT. It specifies CASSRTGTIASPLHF. Looking up the rest from reference TRBV5-1 and TRBJ1-6 gives the full variable domain: KAGVTQTPRYLIKTRGQQVTLSCSPISGHRSVSWYQQTPGQGLQFLFEYFSETQRNKGNFPGRFSGRQFSNSRSEMNVSTLELGDSALYLCASSRTGTIASPLHFGNGTRLTVT.

There are many counts of this clonotype. The chain recombines TRBV3-1 with TRBJ2-3; weak D call: TRBD2 (7 bases). The CDR3 has 17 residues. Germline V gene sequence: CDR1 LGHDT, CDR2 YNNKEL (reference sequence). V dropped 4 bases and J dropped 4 bases, with 21 bases sitting between them. The CDR3: CASSPTTAGANADTQYF. As DNA, the CDR3 is TGTGCCAGCAGCCCTACCACTGCGGGGGCCAACGCAGATACGCAGTATTTT.

The chain links TRBV30 to TRBJ1-5, with 7 bases that match TRBD1. The germline V gene has CDR1 GTSNPN and CDR2 SVGIG (reference sequence). The CDR3 contains 14 residues. V was clipped by 2 bases and J by 6 bases; unmatched bases: 7. CDR3 residues: CAWSQGGSGQPQHF. CDR3 in DNA: TGTGCCTGGAGTCAGGGGGGATCGGGTCAGCCCCAGCATTTT.

This clonotype was counted ten times or more. This may arise from a read error, as a much more abundant clone is one base away. The rearrangement joins TRBV12-3 or TRBV12-4 to TRBJ2-7; D uncertain. Between the trimmed V and J ends, which lost 6 bases and 3 bases, there was a span of 9 bases. This CDR3 is built from 12 residues. In nucleotides, the CDR3 is TGTGCCAGCAGCTTCGGCAGCTACGAGCAGTACTTC. This codes for CASSFGSYEQYF.

Comments on this clonotype: A read error may explain this, as a much larger clone is one base away. As DNA, the CDR3 is TGCAGCGTTGAAAAGGGGGCGAACACTGACGCTTTCTTT. Protein product: CSVEKGANTDAFF. The J gene is TRBJ1-1, the V gene TRBV29-1; TRBD1 aligns across 7 bases. Germline-derived CDR1 and CDR2 are SQVTM and ANQGSEA. The CDR3 is made up of 13 amino acids.

The chain links TRBV4-1 to TRBJ1-2, with D tentatively TRBD1 (6 bases). The CDR3 has 16 amino acids. The V end lost 0 bases, the J end lost 3 bases, and 14 bases lay between the germline ends. The germline V gene has CDR1 MGHRA and CDR2 YSYEKL. The CDR3 DNA follows: TGCGCCAGCAGCCAAGACGCCCGGACAGTTTACTATGGCTACACCTTC. As protein: CASSQDARTVYYGYTF.

The chain joins TRBV7-2 to TRBJ2-2, with 8 bases that match TRBD1. Germline loops: CDR1 SGHTA, CDR2 FQGNSA. CDR3 length equals 16 residues. The V gene end was trimmed by 2 bases and the J gene end by 5 bases; junction bases not matched to a gene: 7. CDR3 protein: CASSLSQGARTGELFF. Here the CDR3 DNA reads TGTGCCAGCAGCTTATCCCAGGGGGCGCGAACCGGGGAGCTGTTTTTT.

This clonotype was detected ten times or more. The chain links TRBV29-1 to TRBJ1-2; D uncertain. Deletions cut 6 bases from V and 4 bases from J, with 24 bases between. The CDR3 covers 16 residues. Germline V CDR1 and CDR2: SQVTM, ANQGSEA. CDR3 nucleotide sequence: TGCAGCGTCTCGGGCTCGGGGAGTATCTCTGGCTATGGCTACACCTTC. Encoded protein: CSVSGSGSISGYGYTF.

This clonotype was detected ten times or more. Germline is not matched at one junction end, which may reflect a read error. J is TRBJ2-5 and V is TRBV6-5; D possibly corresponds to TRBD2 (5 bases). The germline V gene has CDR1 MNHEY and CDR2 SVGAGI. This CDR3 contains 15 residues. CDR3: CASSYSLDSEETRYF. The DNA of the CDR3 is TGTGCCAGCAGTTACTCACTAGACTCCGAAGAGACCCGGTACTTC.

The table lists this clonotype with many counts. The chain employs TRBV4-2 and TRBJ1-6; D remains unclear. The length of the CDR3 is 13 residues. Germline V gene sequence: CDR1 LGHNA, CDR2 YNFKEQ. With 1 base removed from V and 7 bases from J, the gap between germline ends came to 5 bases. CDR3 sequence (DNA): TGTGCCAGCAGCCAAGGTTCCAATTCACCCCTCCACTTT. The encoded protein is CASSQGSNSPLHF.

V gene TRBV12-5 combines with J gene TRBJ1-1; tentatively, D is TRBD1 (6 bases). Trimming removed 0 bases from V and 4 bases from J, with 6 bases in between. Per germline, CDR1 LGHNT and CDR2 FRNRAP. The CDR3 has 13 residues. CDR3 sequence: CASGLVGGTEAFF. The CDR3 region has the DNA TGTGCTAGTGGTTTGGTAGGGGGCACTGAAGCTTTCTTT.

This clonotype was counted ten times or more. V and J are TRBV3-1 and TRBJ2-1; tentatively, D is TRBD2 (5 bases). Germline V CDR1 and CDR2: LGHDT, YNNKEL (reference sequence). The length of the CDR3 is 14 residues. V was shortened by 4 bases and J by 5 bases, with 12 bases between the two germline ends. CDR3 amino acids: CASSLPGYNNEQFF. The CDR3, as DNA: TGTGCCAGCAGCCTACCGGGATACAACAATGAGCAGTTCTTC.

This clonotype was detected ten times or more. V gene TRBV6-2 or TRBV6-3 combines with J gene TRBJ2-7; weak D call: TRBD1 (5 bases). Trimming left V 2 bases short and J 0 bases short, with 11 bases between. CDR1 and CDR2 from the germline V gene are MNHEY and SVGEGT. CDR3 size: 15 residues. This CDR3 reads CASSYVFDSSYEQYF. CDR3 sequence (DNA): TGTGCCAGCAGTTACGTCTTCGACAGCTCCTACGAGCAGTACTTC.

The chain recombines TRBV11-2 with TRBJ2-6; 9 bases map to TRBD1. This CDR3 region has 18 residues. CDR1 SGHAT and CDR2 FQNNGV come from the germline V gene. Trimming took 0 bases from V and 2 from J; bases not matched to a gene: 5. The CDR3 coding sequence is TGTGCCAGCAGCTTAGATCTACAGGGGGCGACTGGGGCCAACGTCCTGACTTTC. It codes for CASSLDLQGATGANVLTF.

This clonotype occurred once. A read error is possible here, since a much larger clone lies one base away. The V gene is TRBV27, the J gene TRBJ2-3; D might be TRBD2 (6 bases). The germline CDR1 and CDR2 sequences are MNHEY and SMNVEV (reference sequence). This CDR3 has 15 amino acids. The CDR3 loop is CTSSWGERGADTQYF. CDR3 bases: TGTACCAGCAGTTGGGGGGAGAGAGGGGCAGATACGCAGTATTTT.

The chain couples TRBV7-2 to TRBJ1-3, with unresolved D. The CDR3 is made up of 14 amino acids. V shed 5 bases and J shed 4 bases, with 12 bases lying between them. The germline V gene encodes CDR1 SGHTA and CDR2 FQGNSA. The CDR3 loop is CASSPKGSGNTIYF. The CDR3 nucleotides are TGTGCCAGCAGCCCTAAGGGATCAGGAAACACCATATATTTT.